This T cell receptor beta chain was sequenced during a study of blood T cell repertoires in COVID-19. Study details: In each case, the material was cDNA or gDNA derived from T cells, B-cell-depleted T cells, or PBMCs.

The junction had 8 bases not matched to a gene; V was cut back by 10 bases and J by 2 bases. Looked up from germline, CDR1 is WNHNN and CDR2 is SYGVQD (reference sequence). The CDR3 is 14 amino acids. The method was immunoSEQ multiplex PCR; TCRdb's version includes in-frame clones alone and lacks a portion of them. This sample carries roughly 70,000 clones, around 82% of them seen once, and the ten largest clones take 15%. Sequenced sample: peripheral blood. The sequence was obtained from a human donor in a cohort sampled during active COVID-19. This rearrangement joins TRBV10-1 to TRBJ2-7; 10 positions agree with TRBD2. The CDR3 DNA follows: TGCGCCACTTCCCTAGCGGGAGACCCCTACGAGCAGTACTTC. Protein: CATSLAGDPYEQYF.